Listed below are T cell receptor beta chains from one sample, sequenced in a study of patients and donors after allogeneic stem cell transplantation. MiXCR, run by TCRdb on the RT-PCR reads, gives a single entry per CDR3 protein. The sample has about 960,000 distinct CDR3 sequences, roughly 18% seen once. Material for sequencing was blood, either unsorted or a sorted T cell fraction (not recorded which). These receptors were obtained from a human donor who was either an allogeneic HSCT recipient or a stem cell or donor lymphocyte infusion donor (not recorded which). It is not recorded whose cells these are; they may come from a transplant donor. The CDR3 runs from the conserved cysteine through the conserved F or W. The D gene is left open where the match is weak. Part of the rows lack a size; the others show once, few, many or a class for expanded clones.

cdr3_aa: CSARRTSGRYNEQFF; cdr3_nt: TGCAGTGCTAGAAGGACCTCGGGACGCTACAATGAGCAGTTCTTC; v_call: TRBV20-1; j_call: TRBJ2-1; clone_size: few; d_call: -
cdr3_aa: CASSDHRQGADEAFF; cdr3_nt: TGTGCCAGCAGCGACCACCGACAGGGCGCTGACGAAGCTTTCTTT; v_call: TRBV9; j_call: TRBJ1-1; clone_size: few; d_call: TRBD1
cdr3_aa: CASSYPRTGSMNTEAFF; cdr3_nt: TGTGCCAGCAGTTACCCTCGGACAGGGTCCATGAACACTGAAGCTTTCTTT; v_call: TRBV12-3/TRBV12-4; j_call: TRBJ1-1; clone_size: -; d_call: TRBD1
cdr3_aa: CASSRTSGARSGELFF; cdr3_nt: TGTGCCAGCAGCCGGACTAGCGGGGCGAGGTCCGGGGAGCTGTTTTTT; v_call: TRBV9; j_call: TRBJ2-2; clone_size: few; d_call: TRBD2
cdr3_aa: CASSEIRGTNQETQYF; cdr3_nt: TGTGCCAGCAGTGAAATAAGGGGGACCAACCAAGAGACCCAGTACTTC; v_call: TRBV2; j_call: TRBJ2-5; clone_size: few; d_call: -
cdr3_aa: CASSLDRTAGDTQYF; cdr3_nt: TGTGCCAGCAGCTTAGATAGGACCGCAGGGGATACGCAGTATTTT; v_call: TRBV11-2; j_call: TRBJ2-3; clone_size: few; d_call: -
cdr3_aa: CASSLALTGGGYGYTF; cdr3_nt: TGTGCCAGCAGCTTGGCCCTTACAGGAGGTGGCTATGGCTACACCTTC; v_call: TRBV5-5; j_call: TRBJ1-2; clone_size: -; d_call: -
cdr3_aa: CSVSRDTRTGNTIYF; cdr3_nt: TGCAGCGTTAGCCGAGACACCAGGACTGGAAACACCATATATTTT; v_call: TRBV29-1; j_call: TRBJ1-3; clone_size: -; d_call: -
cdr3_aa: CASSSPARGKMNTEAFF; cdr3_nt: TGTGCCAGCAGTTCACCGGCCCGAGGTAAGATGAACACTGAAGCTTTCTTT; v_call: TRBV28; j_call: TRBJ1-1; clone_size: -; d_call: -
cdr3_aa: CATSDFASPGHQETQYF; cdr3_nt: TGTGCCACCAGTGATTTTGCCTCTCCTGGGCATCAAGAGACCCAGTACTTC; v_call: TRBV24-1; j_call: TRBJ2-5; clone_size: few; d_call: -
cdr3_aa: CASSQEQGLDYGYTF; cdr3_nt: TGTGCCAGCAGCCAAGAACAGGGGCTGGACTATGGCTACACCTTC; v_call: TRBV4-2; j_call: TRBJ1-2; clone_size: few; d_call: TRBD1
cdr3_aa: CASSPGTSGSLNEQFF; cdr3_nt: TGTGCCAGCAGCCCGGGGACTAGCGGGAGCCTCAATGAGCAGTTCTTC; v_call: TRBV12-3/TRBV12-4; j_call: TRBJ2-1; clone_size: -; d_call: TRBD2
cdr3_aa: CASSFGQIPATNEKLFF; cdr3_nt: TGTGCCAGCAGTTTCGGGCAGATACCTGCAACTAATGAAAAACTGTTTTTT; v_call: TRBV12-3/TRBV12-4; j_call: TRBJ1-4; clone_size: -; d_call: -
cdr3_aa: CSARSRGGTEAFF; cdr3_nt: TGCAGTGCTAGGTCCAGGGGGGGGACTGAAGCTTTCTTT; v_call: TRBV20-1; j_call: TRBJ1-1; clone_size: few; d_call: TRBD1
cdr3_aa: CASTPPGTRQETQYF; cdr3_nt: TGTGCCAGCACCCCCCCCGGGACACGTCAAGAGACCCAGTACTTC; v_call: TRBV12-3/TRBV12-4; j_call: TRBJ2-5; clone_size: -; d_call: -
cdr3_aa: CSARDPQRNPYEQYF; cdr3_nt: TGCAGTGCTAGAGATCCCCAGCGGAACCCCTACGAGCAGTACTTC; v_call: TRBV20-1; j_call: TRBJ2-7; clone_size: many; d_call: -
cdr3_aa: CASSLSGGDTQYF; cdr3_nt: TGCGCCAGCAGCTTGTCTGGCGGAGATACGCAGTATTTT; v_call: TRBV5-1; j_call: TRBJ2-3; clone_size: many; d_call: -
cdr3_aa: CASSRNRARNEKLFF; cdr3_nt: TGTGCCAGCAGCCGCAACAGGGCAAGAAATGAAAAACTGTTTTTT; v_call: TRBV12-3/TRBV12-4; j_call: TRBJ1-4; clone_size: -; d_call: -
cdr3_aa: CSARMANLNQPQHF; cdr3_nt: TGCAGTGCTAGAATGGCGAACCTCAATCAGCCCCAGCATTTT; v_call: TRBV20-1; j_call: TRBJ1-5; clone_size: many; d_call: -
cdr3_aa: CASSFPGLAGGETYNEQFF; cdr3_nt: TGTGCCAGCAGTTTCCCGGGACTAGCGGGAGGAGAGACCTACAATGAGCAGTTCTTC; v_call: TRBV12-3/TRBV12-4; j_call: TRBJ2-1; clone_size: -; d_call: TRBD2
cdr3_aa: CAWSARQGASYGYTF; cdr3_nt: TGTGCCTGGAGTGCGCGACAGGGGGCGAGCTATGGCTACACCTTC; v_call: TRBV30; j_call: TRBJ1-2; clone_size: -; d_call: TRBD1
cdr3_aa: CASEPGHTNEQFF; cdr3_nt: TGTGCCAGCGAACCGGGACACACCAATGAGCAGTTCTTC; v_call: TRBV6-2/TRBV6-3; j_call: TRBJ2-1; clone_size: -; d_call: -
cdr3_aa: CASSSARAGEQYF; cdr3_nt: TGTGCCAGCAGCTCAGCCAGGGCCGGCGAGCAGTACTTC; v_call: TRBV7-2; j_call: TRBJ2-7; clone_size: -; d_call: -
cdr3_aa: CASSVDYYEQYF; cdr3_nt: TGTGCCAGCAGTGTGGACTACTACGAGCAGTACTTC; v_call: TRBV12-3/TRBV12-4; j_call: TRBJ2-7; clone_size: -; d_call: -
cdr3_aa: CASSLMARGNEQFF; cdr3_nt: TGTGCCAGCAGTTTGATGGCCCGGGGCAATGAGCAGTTCTTC; v_call: TRBV12-3/TRBV12-4; j_call: TRBJ2-1; clone_size: few; d_call: -
cdr3_aa: CASSVVGRTSTDTQYF; cdr3_nt: TGTGCCAGCAGCGTGGTGGGGAGGACCAGCACAGATACGCAGTATTTT; v_call: TRBV9; j_call: TRBJ2-3; clone_size: few; d_call: -